This TCR beta chain is from a study of blood T cell repertoires in COVID-19. Study at large: PBMCs, B-cell-depleted T cells, or T cells were the source of the cDNA or gDNA that made up the material.

V shed 2 bases, J shed 5 bases, and the junction held 9 bases outside the gene matches. The CDR3 sequence is 18 residues long. Germline CDR1 and CDR2: SGHTA and FQGNSA. Methods used by the authors: Scientists estimated how many nucleated cells there were by amplifying reference gene primers. Method: immunoSEQ multiplex PCR; TCRdb's copy keeps in-frame clones and lacks some. V and J calls and clone size are copied from that table; D and trimming were computed from the DNA. This table holds under 95,000 clones, approximately 80% found once. A single count supports this clone. The sequencing sample was made of peripheral blood. The source of this sequence is a man aged 45 to 65 with acute or convalescent COVID-19. V and J are TRBV7-2 and TRBJ2-7, with 16 bases aligning to TRBD2. The CDR3 DNA follows: TGTGCCAGCAGCTTACAGGGACTAGCGGGAGGGCCTAGGAACGAGCAGTACTTC. Translating it yields CASSLQGLAGGPRNEQYF.